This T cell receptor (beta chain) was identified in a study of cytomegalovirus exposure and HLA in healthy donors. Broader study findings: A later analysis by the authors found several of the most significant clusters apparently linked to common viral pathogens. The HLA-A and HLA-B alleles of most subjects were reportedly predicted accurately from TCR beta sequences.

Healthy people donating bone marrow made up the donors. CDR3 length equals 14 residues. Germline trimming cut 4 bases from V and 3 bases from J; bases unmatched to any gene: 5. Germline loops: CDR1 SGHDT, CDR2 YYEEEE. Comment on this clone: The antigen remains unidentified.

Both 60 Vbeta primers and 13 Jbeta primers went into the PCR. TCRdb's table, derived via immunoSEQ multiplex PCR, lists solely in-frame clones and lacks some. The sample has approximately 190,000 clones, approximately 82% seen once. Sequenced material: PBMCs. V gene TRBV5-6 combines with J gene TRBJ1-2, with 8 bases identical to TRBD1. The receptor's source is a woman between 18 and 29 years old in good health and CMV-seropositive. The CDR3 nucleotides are TGTGCCAGCAGCACTCGGACAGGGTACTATGGCTACACCTTC. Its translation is CASSTRTGYYGYTF.